The rows below give T cell receptor beta chains drawn from one sample of a study of identical twins. TCRdb reprocessed the 5' RACE reads with MiXCR, giving one entry per CDR3 protein. The table records about 690,000 distinct CDR3 sequences, 21% of them present only once. These data also formed part of another study, on T cells expressing NK-cell markers.

Sequenced: PBMCs. All receptors come from a woman aged 18-29 years in good health. The CDR3 runs from the conserved cysteine through the conserved F or W. The D gene is left open where the match is weak. Only some rows state a clone size, as once, few, many or a class for expanded clones.

>TRBJ2-7|TRBD2|TRBV5-1|.
TGCGCCAGCAGCTTGGGACTAGCGTATGCCTACGAGCAGTACTTC
CASSLGLAYAYEQYF
>TRBJ2-3|.|TRBV6-5|.
TGTGCCAGCAGTTACTCCACATGGGAAGATACGCAGTATTTT
CASSYSTWEDTQYF
>TRBJ2-1|TRBD2|TRBV20-1|.
TGCAGTGCTAGCGGCCAGGGACTAGCTGGACATGAGCAGTTCTTC
CSASGQGLAGHEQFF
>TRBJ2-3|TRBD2|TRBV10-3|.
TGTGCCACCCTACTAGCGGGGGGGCAAGATACGCAGTATTTT
CATLLAGGQDTQYF
>TRBJ2-6|TRBD1|TRBV18|.
TGTGCCAGCTCACCACCCGAACAGGGGGAGACCTCTGGGGCCAACGTCCTGACTTTC
CASSPPEQGETSGANVLTF
>TRBJ2-1|TRBD2|TRBV7-2|.
TGTGCCAGCAGCTTAAACGGGAGGGGGAATGAGCAGTTCTTC
CASSLNGRGNEQFF
>TRBJ1-6|.|TRBV11-2|few
TGTGCCAGCACGCTAGGCTCCTATAATTCACCCCTCCACTTT
CASTLGSYNSPLHF
>TRBJ1-1|.|TRBV20-1|many
TGCAGTGCTAGATCCCCAAAGGGGACTGAAGCTTTCTTT
CSARSPKGTEAFF
>TRBJ2-1|TRBD2|TRBV29-1|.
TGCAGCGTTGATGGTTGGCTAGCGGGAGGGCTTGATGAGCAGTTCTTC
CSVDGWLAGGLDEQFF
>TRBJ2-6|.|TRBV4-3|.
TGCGCCAGCAGCAGAAAGGGGGCTGGGGCCAACGTCCTGACTTTC
CASSRKGAGANVLTF
>TRBJ2-4|.|TRBV28|.
TGTGCCAGCAGTCAAACCCGGGACGGCGTAAGAAACGCCAAAAACATTCAGTACTTC
CASSQTRDGVRNAKNIQYF
>TRBJ2-7|.|TRBV27|few
TGTGCCAGCAGTTTATCGAAGTGGGGCGAGCAGTACTTC
CASSLSKWGEQYF
>TRBJ1-1|.|TRBV11-2|.
TGTGCCAGCAGCTCTGACCGCATGACTGAAGCTTTCTTT
CASSSDRMTEAFF
>TRBJ2-1|.|TRBV5-6|many
TGTGCCAGCAGCTTGGCCCATGAGCAGTTCTTC
CASSLAHEQFF
>TRBJ2-1|.|TRBV27|few
TGTGCCAGCAGTTTCGGCGTGGGAGCCTACAATGAGCAGTTCTTC
CASSFGVGAYNEQFF
>TRBJ2-1|TRBD2|TRBV6-2/TRBV6-3|.
TGTGCCAGCAGTTCCTCAGCCGCGGGAGGGAGGAATGAGCAGTTCTTC
CASSSSAAGGRNEQFF
>TRBJ2-1|.|TRBV7-2|.
TGTGCCAGCAGCTCCGACGCTTACAATGAGCAGTTCTTC
CASSSDAYNEQFF